The next 3 T cell receptor beta chains were all read from a single sample in a study of cytomegalovirus exposure and HLA in healthy donors. PCR employed 60 Vbeta and 13 Jbeta primers. Measured with immunoSEQ multiplex PCR; TCRdb has only the in-frame clones, and not every one. This sample has fewer than 120,000 clones; about three quarters occur once, and the top ten carry around 2.9%. The sequencing input was PBMCs. These receptors were obtained from a woman between 55 and 75 years old in good health and CMV-seropositive.

The V and J genes are TRBV6-5 and TRBJ1-1, with D unresolved. Looked up from germline, CDR1 is MNHEY and CDR2 is SVGAGI. The length of the CDR3 is 15 residues. V lost 0 bases to trimming and J lost 1 base, with 9 bases between them. This CDR3 is CASSYSEGGNTEAFF. For the CDR3, the DNA is TGTGCCAGCAGTTACTCGGAGGGCGGGAACACTGAAGCTTTCTTT.

The chain joins TRBV27 to TRBJ2-7; 7 positions match TRBD2. J gave up 5 bases and V 6 bases, and 19 bases lay outside the gene matches. Germline CDR1 MNHEY, CDR2 SMNVEV (reference sequence). The CDR3 extends over 17 amino acids. The CDR3 bases are TGTGCCAGCAGCCCGTCACGGGCGGGAGTACGGCTCGACGAGCAGTACTTC. It specifies CASSPSRAGVRLDEQYF.

The chain carries TRBV5-4 and TRBJ1-2, with D unresolved. Germline V gene data show CDR1 as SGHNT and CDR2 as YYREEE (reference sequence). This CDR3 spans 14 amino acids. V was clipped by 0 bases and J by 4 bases, with 10 bases between them. The CDR3 sequence: CASSLAVSGYGYTF. The CDR3 DNA follows: TGTGCCAGCAGCTTGGCCGTGTCAGGCTATGGCTACACCTTC.